This entry is about one T cell receptor beta chain. Assay: immunoSEQ multiplex PCR; the TCRdb copy retains only in-frame clones and omits some. The data show roughly 600 clones, about 90% seen once. The sample originates from a study of T cells in tumors and immune-related adverse events. The clonotype comes from a female donor with metastatic renal cell carcinoma. The material was tumor tissue, obtained from a patient treated with anti-PD-1 therapy.

The DNA of the CDR3 is TGTGCCAGCAGCTCGCAGCCATTTACTGAAGCTTTCTTT. Its translation: CASSSQPFTEAFF. The V gene is TRBV11-2, the J gene TRBJ1-1; no reliable D call. Trimming took 4 bases from V and 5 from J, leaving 11 bases between them. This CDR3 has 13 amino acids. Looked up from germline, CDR1 is SGHAT and CDR2 is FQNNGV.